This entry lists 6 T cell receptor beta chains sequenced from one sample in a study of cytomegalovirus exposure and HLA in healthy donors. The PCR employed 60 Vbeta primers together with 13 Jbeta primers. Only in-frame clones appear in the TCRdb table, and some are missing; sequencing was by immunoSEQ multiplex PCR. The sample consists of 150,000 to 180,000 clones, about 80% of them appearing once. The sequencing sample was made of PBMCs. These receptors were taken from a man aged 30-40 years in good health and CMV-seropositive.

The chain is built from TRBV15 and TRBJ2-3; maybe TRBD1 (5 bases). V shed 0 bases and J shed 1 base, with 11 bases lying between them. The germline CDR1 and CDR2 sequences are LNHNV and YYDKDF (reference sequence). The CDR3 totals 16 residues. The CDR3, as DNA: TGTGCCACCAGCAGAGATCGTGGACACGGCACAGATACGCAGTATTTT. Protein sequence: CATSRDRGHGTDTQYF.

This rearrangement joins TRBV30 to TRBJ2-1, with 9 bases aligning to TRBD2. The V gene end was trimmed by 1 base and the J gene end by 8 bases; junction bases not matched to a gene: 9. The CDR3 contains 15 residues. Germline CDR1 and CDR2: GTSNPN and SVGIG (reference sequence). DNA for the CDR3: TGTGCCTGGAGTGCTGGTAGCGGGAGAATATATGAGCAGTTCTTC. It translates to CAWSAGSGRIYEQFF.

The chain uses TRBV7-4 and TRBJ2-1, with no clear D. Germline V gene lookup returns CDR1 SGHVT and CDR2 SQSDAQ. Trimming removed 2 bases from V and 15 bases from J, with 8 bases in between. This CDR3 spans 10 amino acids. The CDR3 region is CASSLQFRFF. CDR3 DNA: TGTGCCAGCAGCTTACAGTTTCGGTTCTTC.

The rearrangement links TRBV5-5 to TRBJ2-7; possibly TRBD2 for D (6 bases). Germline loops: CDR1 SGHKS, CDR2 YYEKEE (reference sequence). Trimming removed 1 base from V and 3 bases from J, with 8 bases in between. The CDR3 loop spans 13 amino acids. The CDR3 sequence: CASSLREFYEQYF. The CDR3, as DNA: TGTGCCAGCAGCTTGCGGGAGTTCTACGAGCAGTACTTC.

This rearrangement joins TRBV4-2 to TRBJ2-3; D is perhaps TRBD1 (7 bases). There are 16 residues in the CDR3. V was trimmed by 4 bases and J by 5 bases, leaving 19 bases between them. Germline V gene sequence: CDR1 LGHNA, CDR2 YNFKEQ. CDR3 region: CASSPTGRGWGDTQYF. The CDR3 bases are TGTGCCAGCAGCCCGACAGGGCGGGGTTGGGGAGATACGCAGTATTTT.

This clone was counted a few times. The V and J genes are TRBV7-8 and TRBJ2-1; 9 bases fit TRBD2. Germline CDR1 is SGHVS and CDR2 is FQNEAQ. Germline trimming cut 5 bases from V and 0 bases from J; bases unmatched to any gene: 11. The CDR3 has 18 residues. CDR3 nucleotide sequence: TGTGCCAGCAGCGCCGGGACTAGCTACCCCCTCTCCTACAATGAGCAGTTCTTC. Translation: CASSAGTSYPLSYNEQFF.